This TCR beta chain was recorded in a study of early stage breast cancer tumors (TCRdb year 2017). Notes on the research overall: Of the roughly 17 invasive breast tumors, 12 to 13 were found to be estrogen receptor-positive, progesterone receptor-positive and HER2-negative. Across all samples, roughly 2,800,000 templates representing 1,097,674 unique clonotypes were detected. Of the approximately twelve ER+/PR+/HER2- tumors, eight were classified as invasive ductal carcinomas and four as invasive lobular carcinomas. On average, each sample got 7.5 to 10-fold read coverage. Study-wide conclusions, independent of this receptor: Compared with adjacent normal breast tissue, tumors had roughly 2.7-fold higher T cell density and higher clonality. Repertoires from blood and normal breast were more alike than repertoires from blood and tumor, and in about 90% of the 16 patients, comparing each tissue with blood separated tumor from normal. The small cohort size prevented analysis by tumor subtype. Enriched TCRB sequences shared across patients were found to be mostly commonly generated sequences that were unlikely to play an important role in the tumor microenvironment. Bulk genomic DNA sequencing of unsorted cells missed chain pairing and functional markers such as CD4, CD8 and FOXP3.

The study profiled bulk TCR beta-chain repertoires in matched peripheral blood, tumor and adjacent normal breast tissue taken from approximately 15 patients with early-stage breast cancer. Before surgery, whole blood (roughly 4.5-10 mL) was collected into EDTA tubes and processed within 2 hours. Ficoll-Paque centrifugation in SepMate-50 tubes was used to isolate peripheral blood mononuclear cells. For storage in liquid nitrogen, PBMCs were cryopreserved as aliquots of roughly 1.9 to 4.5 million cells in roughly 90% FBS with around 10% DMSO. Genomic DNA was extracted with the Qiagen AllPrep DNA/RNA Mini kit. The germline V gene (reference sequence) provides CDR1 SGHNT and CDR2 YYREEE. Measured from the cysteine to the phenylalanine, the CDR3 is 17 residues long. The read is trimmed to its CDR3 DNA, 51 bases read in frame from base 1. The V end gives up 0 bases and the J end 3 bases, leaving 7 bases in the junction not matched to a gene.

This clone was seen once. The target of this receptor is not known. Within one base of it there is no much larger clone, and no base qualities were kept. Every sample was amplified as two independent genomic DNA replicates, using 0.5 to 0.6 ug for blood and about 1.6 ug for tumor or normal breast. Following the manufacturer's instructions, the ImmunoSeq Intro kit was used to carry out TCRB sequencing on genomic DNA. Multiplex PCR was run for approximately 29 cycles using proprietary primers and spike-in control sequences for absolute quantification. Single-end 150-bp reads were used to sequence an 87-bp fragment spanning the CDR3 plus the flanking V and J genes. Each lane of an Illumina MiSeq running version 3.0 chemistry carried seven multiplexed samples, with two replicates apiece. From the authors' description of their analysis: Raw data were processed by the vendor's proprietary pipeline, with both replicates merged into one result per sample. A clonotype was defined as productive rearrangements that share the same V-gene family, CDR3 amino acid sequence and J-gene segment. Clonality was calculated as 1 minus the normalized Shannon entropy (Pielou evenness) of TCRB abundances. To estimate T cell density, the total number of templates was divided by the input cell count, which was inferred from how much DNA went in. Recon with default parameters was used to estimate total repertoire diversity and clonality. Clonotypes with over 0.1% abundance in tumor and at least 32-fold higher abundance in tumor than in normal breast were defined as tumor-enriched. The source is immuneACCESS, and TCRdb retained only in-frame sequences with V and J called. Part of the clones is not carried over; for the studies checked, unresolved V genes explain less than half of this, and the remainder is unexplained. Clonal size and the V and J genes are those of that table, whereas D and trimming came from the DNA. The sample records tens of thousands of clones, about 74% of which are singletons. The ten top clones hold roughly 3.4% of the sample.

This receptor was identified in a person in their thirties with breast cancer. The chain uses TRBV5-4 and TRBJ2-3; TRBD2 aligns with 10 central bases. The sequenced sample consisted of blood. The bases are TGTGCCAGCAGCTTGGGGGGGACTAGCGTTCGGACAGATACGCAGTATTTT. Translation gives CASSLGGTSVRTDTQYF.